A single sample is the source of the 27 T cell receptor beta chains below, sequenced in a study of cytomegalovirus exposure and HLA in healthy donors. The PCR ran on 60 Vbeta and 13 Jbeta primers. TCRdb's table, derived via immunoSEQ multiplex PCR, lists solely in-frame clones and lacks some. The sample shows under 150,000 clones, 70% to 80% of them seen only once. The specimen was PBMCs. All receptors derive from a woman aged 55-69 years in good health and CMV-seropositive.

This clone was counted between two and nine times. The chain employs TRBV27 and TRBJ1-5; D gene ambiguous. The CDR3 has 15 amino acids. CDR1 MNHEY and CDR2 SMNVEV come from the germline V gene (reference sequence). V lost 5 bases and J lost 0, with 11 bases in between. In nucleotides, the CDR3 is TGTGCCAGCAGTCCCGGAGCCGATAGCAATCAGCCCCAGCATTTT. This encodes CASSPGADSNQPQHF.

The chain combines TRBV9 with TRBJ1-1, with D perhaps matching TRBD1 (5 bases). Trimming removed 0 bases from V and 2 bases from J, with 8 bases in between. The germline V gene has CDR1 SGDLS and CDR2 YYNGEE. This CDR3 has 14 residues. The CDR3 spells CASSVDQGNTEAFF. The DNA for the CDR3 is TGTGCCAGCAGCGTAGACCAGGGCAACACTGAAGCTTTCTTT.

The rearrangement uses TRBV5-1 and TRBJ2-7, with D possibly being TRBD1 (5 bases). CDR3 size: 11 residues. Germline CDR1 and CDR2: SGHRS and YFSETQ. V was cut by 4 bases and J by 4 bases, with 6 bases left in between. CDR3 sequence reads: CASSAGYEQYF. CDR3 coding DNA: TGCGCCAGCAGCGCAGGGTACGAGCAGTACTTC.

This chain joins TRBV9 and TRBJ1-5; possible D gene TRBD1, 5 bases. The V end lost 4 bases, the J end lost 3 bases, and 14 bases lay between the germline ends. The CDR3 spans 15 residues. CDR1 and CDR2 (germline): SGDLS, YYNGEE. CDR3 in amino acids: CASSLNPTANQPQHF. CDR3 nucleotide sequence: TGTGCCAGCAGCCTCAACCCGACAGCCAATCAGCCCCAGCATTTT.

Only one count was recorded for this clone. This rearrangement joins TRBV29-1 to TRBJ1-1, with 7 bases lining up with TRBD1. The junction had 12 bases not matched to a gene; V was cut back by 7 bases and J by 1 base. The CDR3 is made up of 15 amino acids. Per the germline V gene, CDR1 is SQVTM and CDR2 is ANQGSEA. The CDR3 region has the DNA TGCAGCGGCCGACACTTGGGGGACAGGAACACTGAAGCTTTCTTT. It specifies CSGRHLGDRNTEAFF.

V and J are TRBV7-3 and TRBJ2-6, with D maybe TRBD1 (5 bases). The CDR3 runs to 15 residues. Looked up from germline, CDR1 is SGHTA and CDR2 is FQGTGA. Trimming took off 2 bases at V and 3 bases at J, with 8 bases between the two ends. CDR3 amino acids: CASSLLGLGANVLTF. The CDR3, as DNA: TGTGCCAGCAGCTTATTGGGGCTTGGGGCCAACGTCCTGACTTTC.

The chain joins TRBV4-1 to TRBJ1-5, with D perhaps TRBD1 (5 bases). The germline V gene encodes CDR1 MGHRA and CDR2 YSYEKL. Trimming took off 3 bases at V and 8 bases at J, with 20 bases between the two ends. The CDR3 is 16 residues long. CDR3 DNA: TGCGCCAGCAGCCAGACGGGTGCTTTAGGGGCTAAGCCCCAGCATTTT. The encoded protein is CASSQTGALGAKPQHF.

This clone was counted only a few times. The chain links TRBV15 to TRBJ1-5; tentatively, D is TRBD1 (5 bases). The CDR3 totals 15 residues. Germline lookup yields CDR1 LNHNV and CDR2 YYDKDF (reference sequence). V lost 4 bases and J lost 0, with 10 bases in between. Written as DNA, the CDR3 is TGTGCCACCAGCACCCAGGGATATAGCAATCAGCCCCAGCATTTT. Translated, it gives CATSTQGYSNQPQHF.

This CDR3 reads CASRSDSEHRAYEQYF. The CDR3 DNA reads TGCGCCAGCAGGTCGGACAGCGAACATCGCGCCTACGAGCAGTACTTC. The chain joins TRBV5-1 to TRBJ2-7; a possible D gene is TRBD1 (6 bases). Germline CDR1 and CDR2: SGHRS and YFSETQ. V was trimmed by 5 bases and J by 2 bases, leaving 20 bases between them. CDR3 length: 16 residues. Complete variable domain (other parts from reference TRBV5-1 and TRBJ2-7): KAGVTQTPRYLIKTRGQQVTLSCSPISGHRSVSWYQQTPGQGLQFLFEYFSETQRNKGNFPGRFSGRQFSNSRSEMNVSTLELGDSALYLCASRSDSEHRAYEQYFGPGTRLTVT.

The V and J genes are TRBV10-1 and TRBJ1-1, with TRBD1 as a possible D gene (5 bases). This CDR3 spans 14 amino acids. Germline lookup yields CDR1 WNHNN and CDR2 SYGVQD (reference sequence). V was pared by 4 bases and J by 5 bases, with 14 bases between. In DNA, the CDR3 is TGCGCCAGCAGTGGGGGGGGGATAGAGACTGAAGCTTTCTTT. It specifies CASSGGGIETEAFF.

The chain links TRBV6-5 to TRBJ2-1, with D possibly TRBD1 on 5 matching bases. V was pared by 10 bases and J by 4 bases, with 14 bases between. Germline CDR1 and CDR2: MNHEY and SVGAGI. This CDR3 has 13 amino acids. For the CDR3, the DNA is TGTGCCACCTTTGGGCCAGGGTACAATGAGCAGTTCTTC. Protein sequence: CATFGPGYNEQFF.

The genes are TRBV11-2 and TRBJ1-1; D uncertain. CDR1 SGHAT and CDR2 FQNNGV come from the germline V gene. The CDR3 has 13 amino acids. Between the trimmed V and J ends, which lost 5 bases and 3 bases, there was a span of 10 bases. CDR3 loop: CASSPQRDTEAFF. The CDR3 nucleotides are TGTGCCAGCAGCCCCCAGAGGGACACTGAAGCTTTCTTT.

The chain carries TRBV9 and TRBJ2-2; 7 bases agree with TRBD1. The junction had 6 bases not matched to a gene; V was cut back by 3 bases and J by 4 bases. The CDR3 sequence is 15 residues long. CDR1 is SGDLS, CDR2 YYNGEE, per germline. CDR3 sequence: CASSAPTGSTGELFF. The CDR3 DNA sequence: TGTGCCAGCAGCGCCCCGACAGGGAGCACCGGGGAGCTGTTTTTT. The full variable domain, rest sourced from reference TRBV9 and TRBJ2-2, is DSGVTQTPKHLITATGQRVTLRCSPRSGDLSVYWYQQSLDQGLQFLIQYYNGEERAKGNILERFSAQQFPDLHSELNLSSLELGDSALYFCASSAPTGSTGELFFGEGSRLTVL.

The chain has TRBV9 and TRBJ2-6; D gene uncertain. Germline V gene sequence: CDR1 SGDLS, CDR2 YYNGEE. Trimming took 0 bases from V and 4 from J, leaving 8 bases between them. The CDR3 totals 15 residues. The CDR3 sequence is CASSVVWAGANVLTF. The CDR3 DNA follows: TGTGCCAGCAGCGTAGTGTGGGCAGGGGCCAACGTCCTGACTTTC.

J is TRBJ1-5 and V is TRBV19, with 11 bases that match TRBD1. From germline, CDR1 is LNHDA and CDR2 SQIVND (reference sequence). This CDR3 comprises 15 residues. V was clipped by 6 bases and J by 6 bases; unmatched bases: 7. In DNA, the CDR3 is TGTGCCAGTAGACCCGGACAGGGGGCTTTTCAGCCCCAGCATTTT. This gives the protein CASRPGQGAFQPQHF. The entire variable domain, with the rest obtained from reference TRBV19 and TRBJ1-5, is as follows: DGGITQSPKYLFRKEGQNVTLSCEQNLNHDAMYWYRQDPGQGLRLIYYSQIVNDFQKGDIAEGYSVSREKKESFPLTVTSAQKNPTAFYLCASRPGQGAFQPQHFGDGTRLSIL.

V and J are TRBV5-4 and TRBJ2-1; TRBD2 agrees at 15 bases. Trimming at V came to 2 bases and at J to 7 bases, leaving 7 bases not matched to a gene. Germline lookup yields CDR1 SGHNT and CDR2 YYREEE (reference sequence). The CDR3 length is 17 residues. CDR3 in DNA: TGTGCCAGCAGCTTTTTAGGACTAGCGGGGGGGGTAAATGAGCAGTTCTTC. It translates to CASSFLGLAGGVNEQFF.

There are a few counts of this clone. DNA of the CDR3: TGCGCCAGCAGCCAAGCGGGACAGAACTATGGCTACACCTTC. This gives the protein CASSQAGQNYGYTF. The J gene is TRBJ1-2, the V gene TRBV4-1; TRBD1 agrees at 7 bases. Germline values: CDR1 MGHRA, CDR2 YSYEKL. V gave up 1 base and J gave up 2 bases; unmatched junction bases: 1. This CDR3 contains 14 residues.

The chain recombines TRBV6-6 with TRBJ2-5, with D perhaps TRBD2 (6 bases). V dropped 5 bases and J dropped 11 bases, with 12 bases sitting between them. Germline-derived CDR1 and CDR2 are MNHNY and SVGAGI (reference sequence). This CDR3 contains 11 residues. The CDR3 here is CASSPGGEQYF. The CDR3 nucleotides read TGTGCCAGCAGTCCAGGCGGGGAGCAGTACTTC.

This clone came up a few times. The chain recombines TRBV29-1 with TRBJ2-5, with unresolved D. The CDR3 runs to 11 residues. Between the trimmed V and J ends, which lost 3 bases and 11 bases, there was a span of 13 bases. The germline V gene encodes CDR1 SQVTM and CDR2 ANQGSEA. The CDR3 here is CSVDFRSEQYF. The CDR3 coding sequence is TGCAGCGTTGATTTCAGGTCAGAGCAGTACTTC.

As for this clone: An end of the junction does not agree with germline; a read error may underlie this. The rearrangement links TRBV5-6 to TRBJ2-7, with D tentatively TRBD2 (6 bases). This CDR3 region has 13 residues. CDR1 and CDR2 (germline): SGHDT, YYEEEE. CDR3 sequence: CASSFMSPGVHDF. The CDR3 coding sequence is TGTGCCAGCAGCTTTATGTCCCCGGGGGTTCACGACTTC.

The V call is TRBV2, the J call TRBJ1-2; D unclear. V was cut by 1 base and J by 2 bases, with 11 bases left in between. Germline V CDR1 and CDR2: SNHLY, FYNNEI. This CDR3 has 15 residues. The CDR3 DNA reads as TGTGCCAGCAGTGAAGGGGTATCGAGGAACTATGGCTACACCTTC. It encodes CASSEGVSRNYGYTF.

The V and J genes are TRBV11-3 and TRBJ2-1; 8 nucleotides line up with TRBD2. V shed 5 bases, J shed 6 bases, and the junction held 3 bases outside the gene matches. The CDR3 has 13 residues. Germline V gives CDR1 SGHNT, CDR2 YENEEA. The CDR3 DNA reads TGTGCCAGCAGCCCGGGGGGGCCCAATGAGCAGTTCTTC. Protein: CASSPGGPNEQFF.

This clone has a handful of counts. This chain joins TRBV14 and TRBJ1-1, with D tentatively TRBD1 (5 bases). V was pared by 8 bases and J by 3 bases, with 16 bases between. The germline gives CDR1 SGHDN, CDR2 FVKESK. The CDR3 sequence is 14 residues long. In nucleotides, the CDR3 is TGTGCCAGCGGCGGGGGAGGGCGTTACACTGAAGCTTTCTTT. Translating gives CASGGGGRYTEAFF.

The rearrangement joins TRBV9 to TRBJ1-1; a weak D match, TRBD1 (5 bases). CDR3 length equals 16 residues. Trimming stripped 1 base from V and 6 bases from J, with 19 bases between. Germline V CDR1 and CDR2: SGDLS, YYNGEE. The CDR3, as DNA: TGTGCCAGCAGCGTAAGCGACAGTGTAAGGTGGGCTGAAGCTTTCTTT. Translated, it gives CASSVSDSVRWAEAFF.

This CDR3 is CASSLEAPATNEKLFF. DNA of the CDR3: TGTGCCAGCAGCTTAGAGGCACCAGCAACTAATGAAAAACTGTTTTTT. The chain couples TRBV11-2 to TRBJ1-4; D is undetermined. The CDR3 loop spans 16 amino acids. Germline assignment: CDR1 SGHAT and CDR2 FQNNGV. V lost 0 bases, J lost 0 bases, and 8 bases lay in between. The full variable domain, completed using reference TRBV11-2 and TRBJ1-4, is EAGVAQSPRYKIIEKRQSVAFWCNPISGHATLYWYQQILGQGPKLLIQFQNNGVVDDSQLPKDRFSAERLKGVDSTLKIQPAKLEDSAVYLCASSLEAPATNEKLFFGSGTQLSVL.

This clone was seen a few times. CDR3 amino acids: CSVAGPSLNTGELFF. In nucleotides, the CDR3 is TGCAGCGTTGCCGGGCCTAGCCTTAACACCGGGGAGCTGTTTTTT. The V call is TRBV29-1, the J call TRBJ2-2; D is possibly TRBD2 (5 bases). There are 15 residues in the CDR3. V dropped 4 bases and J dropped 2 bases, with 14 bases sitting between them. CDR1 SQVTM and CDR2 ANQGSEA come from the germline V gene.

The chain uses TRBV29-1 and TRBJ2-7, with 14 positions matching TRBD2. CDR3 length equals 16 residues. The germline CDR1 and CDR2 sequences are SQVTM and ANQGSEA. V lost 3 bases, J lost 1 base, and 5 bases stayed unmatched. The CDR3 is CSVEGLAGVSSYEQYF. CDR3 coding DNA: TGCAGCGTTGAGGGACTAGCGGGGGTGAGTTCCTACGAGCAGTACTTC.